This T cell receptor beta chain is drawn from a study of blood T cell repertoires in COVID-19. The V end lost 2 bases, the J end lost 1 base, and 8 bases lay between the germline ends. This CDR3 contains 14 residues. Germline V gene lookup returns CDR1 MNHNY and CDR2 SVGAGI (reference sequence). Libraries were prepared by immunoSEQ multiplex PCR; TCRdb keeps only in-frame clonotypes and omits some of them. The sample consists of approximately 140,000 clones, roughly four fifths of them appearing once. Sequencing was carried out using peripheral blood. The source is a human donor with acute or convalescent COVID-19. The donor label of this sample is uncertain. The J gene is TRBJ1-1, the V gene TRBV6-6; D is unclear. The CDR3 loop is CASSYTAGNTEAFF. For the CDR3, the DNA is TGTGCCAGCAGTTACACTGCAGGGAACACTGAAGCTTTCTTT.